This T cell receptor (beta chain) was documented in a study of siplizumab effects on memory and regulatory T cells (dated by TCRdb to between 2018 and 2020). Regarding the research as a whole: The effect of the anti-CD2 antibody siplizumab on alloreactive T-cell subsets was examined in allogeneic mixed lymphocyte reactions constructed from human PBMCs. Results the study describes overall, beyond this receptor: Of the alloreactive CD4+ clones that could be mapped, the Treg-derived share averaged about 63% with siplizumab compared with around 27% in control reactions. Siplizumab significantly reduced the cumulative frequency of alloreactive sequences traceable to unstimulated CD4+ memory T cells. For roughly 75-95% of proliferating CD4+ or CD8+ clones, no naive or memory phenotype could be assigned. Unstimulated naive T cells appeared to be more diverse than memory T cells, and naive cells seemed to make a substantial contribution to the alloresponse. The suppressive function of proliferating Tregs from siplizumab cultures was not functionally confirmed. Because sequences below about 10^-5 frequency were poorly captured, only a minor fraction of alloreactive clones could be mapped to unstimulated subsets.

Libraries came from the immunoSEQ multiplex PCR assay. The deep sequencing platform assayed about 91,000 TCR templates per sample. Genomic DNA extracted from sorted T cells was used for TCRbeta CDR3 sequencing. In the source study's methods: The R programming language was used for the clonal analysis of the TCRbeta CDR3 data. Alloreactive CD4+ and CD8+ clones were defined by comparing unstimulated samples with post-reaction CFSE-low samples. By matching sequences to the repertoires of sorted unstimulated Treg and non-Treg cells, each alloreactive CD4+ clone was assigned a regulatory or non-regulatory origin. TCRdb's version of the immuneACCESS table is confined to in-frame rearrangements and falls short of the full clone set. An unresolved V gene accounts for under half of the shortfall where checked; the remainder is of unknown origin. That table furnishes V, J and clone size, whereas the DNA furnished D and trimming. The sample table contains over 85,000 clones; only one count was recorded for 93% of them. The ten biggest clones cover 6.5% of the sample.

Relative to germline, V is 0 bases shorter and J is 3 bases shorter, with 15 bases between their ends. CDR1 and CDR2 were assigned from the germline V gene as MGHRA and YSYEKL. There are 16 amino acids in the CDR3, from cysteine to phenylalanine inclusive. The CDR3 DNA has 48 bases and is translated from base 1. This clone was found once. It has no known antigen specificity. Per-nucleotide qualities are absent, and no much larger clonotype sits a single base away. Sorted unstimulated T cells, along with proliferating T cells recovered from mixed lymphocyte reactions, underwent TCRbeta CDR3 sequencing. Fresh whole blood from approximately 9 HLA-typed healthy donors was used to isolate PBMCs.

This TCR was recovered from a human donor in good health. Recombination linked TRBV4-1 to TRBJ2-7, with no D gene named confidently. The sequenced sample was CD8+ T cells sorted from blood. CDR3 reads: CASSQDEGSRIYEQYF. The sequenced DNA is TGCGCCAGCAGCCAAGATGAAGGTAGCAGGATCTACGAGCAGTACTTC.